This T cell receptor beta chain was profiled in a study of blood T cell repertoires in COVID-19. The CDR3 length is 17 residues. CDR1 SEHNR and CDR2 FQNEAQ come from the germline V gene (reference sequence). The V and J ends lost 4 bases and 1 base, in that order; junction bases with no gene match: 12. This clone was recorded a few times. In the authors' workflow: How many nucleated cells were present was estimated from reference gene primer amplification. Sequencing was performed with immunoSEQ multiplex PCR; in TCRdb, only in-frame clones are kept and a portion is missing. The V and J calls and clone size were taken over from that table, and D and trimming were inferred from the DNA. The repertoire consists of about 140,000 clones, with around 73% occurring once and the leading ten covering roughly 9.7%.

Sequenced sample: peripheral blood. The chain employs TRBV7-9 and TRBJ1-2; 7 positions agree with TRBD1. The clonotype was recovered from a man in his sixties who had recovered from COVID-19. Here the CDR3 DNA reads TGTGCCAGCAGCTCTATAATTACAGGGGCACTTAACTATGGCTACACCTTC. Translating gives CASSSIITGALNYGYTF. Looking up the rest from reference TRBV7-9 and TRBJ1-2 gives the full variable domain: DTGVSQNPRHKITKRGQNVTFRCDPISEHNRLYWYRQTLGQGPEFLTYFQNEAQLEKSRLLSDRFSAERPKGSFSTLEIQRTEQGDSAMYLCASSSIITGALNYGYTFGSGTRLTVV.